The TCR beta chain under discussion was sequenced for a study of blood T cells in healthy people across ages. Overall study context: Researchers report that template switching captured about one barcoded beta molecule per two T cells. General study results and limits: PBMCs left unsorted prevented a conclusive naive versus antigen-experienced comparison.

Using a J-beta primer mix together with a sample-barcoded 5' primer, a second PCR was run for roughly 6 to 12 cycles. A template-switch adaptor containing 12 random nucleotides labeled each cDNA molecule. TCRdb itself ran the 5' RACE reads through MiXCR, one entry per CDR3 protein. The repertoire has almost 800,000 distinct CDR3 sequences, 58% of them found once; the top ten carry about 20%. Trimming took 6 bases from V and 7 from J; bases not matched to a gene: 4. Germline V gives CDR1 SGHAT, CDR2 FQDESV (reference sequence). This CDR3 comprises 14 residues. This clonotype occurred a few times. No antigen is known for it.

The clonotype comes from a man between 25 and 39 years old in good health. Sample: blood. The rearrangement uses TRBV11-1 and TRBJ2-1, with TRBD1 matching over 12 bases. CDR3 DNA: TGTGCCAGCAGGGGGACAGGGGGCTTTAATGAGCAGTTCTTC. Translation gives CASRGTGGFNEQFF.